Listed below are T cell receptor beta chains from one sample, sequenced in a study of blood T cell repertoires in COVID-19. The method was immunoSEQ multiplex PCR; TCRdb's version includes in-frame clones alone and lacks a portion of them. The sample records 390,000 or so clones, around 89% being singletons. Sample: peripheral blood. These receptors were collected from a man aged 18-30 years with active or convalescent COVID-19. Each CDR3 is given with its conserved first and last residue. Fields, in order: CDR3 length, J gene, V gene, CDR3 protein.

>15|TRBJ2-7|TRBV23-1
CASSDNREGAREQYF
>14|TRBJ2-7|TRBV23-1
CASSHWDRVHEQYF
>13|TRBJ1-5|TRBV6-5
CASSYSGTERQHF
>13|TRBJ2-5|TRBV12-3/TRBV12-4
CASSLGLAETQYF
>14|TRBJ1-2|TRBV19
CASSSRGIDYGYTF
>15|TRBJ2-7|TRBV9
CASSVAGGYSYEQYF
>16|TRBJ1-1|TRBV19
CASRGQGALMNTEAFF
>12|TRBJ1-3|TRBV9
CASSRAGNTIYF
>14|TRBJ2-7|TRBV6-5
CASSLVTGTYEQYF
>12|TRBJ2-7|TRBV6-5
CASYGTATSQYF
>14|TRBJ2-4|TRBV4-2
CASSQFTGENIQYF
>14|TRBJ2-2|TRBV7-2
CASSLGQNTGELFF
>15|TRBJ1-6|TRBV2
CASSPGTVNNSPLHF
>15|TRBJ1-5|TRBV6-5
CASRAQGGSNQPQHF
>13|TRBJ1-1|TRBV5-1
CASSYRVSTEAFF
>13|TRBJ2-7|TRBV6-5
CASSPGGGAEQYF
>16|TRBJ1-2|TRBV19
CASSTELGGWNYGYTF
>15|TRBJ2-5|TRBV7-2
CASSSKPLFQETQYF
>15|TRBJ1-5|TRBV19
CASSIETGYNQPQHF
>14|TRBJ1-2|TRBV6-5
CASKLDRSNYGYTF
>16|TRBJ2-2|TRBV5-1
CASSVKTGTGTGELFF
>13|TRBJ2-7|TRBV28
CASSLSEGSKQYF
>14|TRBJ2-7|TRBV5-1
CASSLAGTGYEQYF
>15|TRBJ1-5|TRBV4-1
CASSQESNSNQPQHF
>14|TRBJ1-2|TRBV24-1
CATSDYRGADGYTF
>15|TRBJ2-1|TRBV28
CASSLVGGPSYEQFF
>15|TRBJ2-1|TRBV24-1
CATSQQRGGLNEQFF
>15|TRBJ2-1|TRBV11-2
CASSQGTSGYNEQFF
>14|TRBJ1-1|TRBV6-2/TRBV6-3
CASSLWGGNTEAFF
>16|TRBJ1-2|TRBV7-6
CASSPVTGRLAYGYTF
>15|TRBJ2-5|TRBV6-2/TRBV6-3
CASSSSGRDYETQYF
>14|TRBJ2-4|TRBV19
CASSIGDPRDIQYF
>14|TRBJ2-1|TRBV5-1
CASGTSGSWYEQFF
>15|TRBJ2-2|TRBV11-1
CASSLGDGGAGELFF
>12|TRBJ1-1|TRBV7-9
CASSLGAPEAFF
>11|TRBJ2-3|TRBV6-5
CATATGNTQYF
>16|TRBJ2-1|TRBV3-1/TRBV3-2
CASSQETGDRYNEQFF
>13|TRBJ2-7|TRBV27
CASSLEGRYEQYF
>15|TRBJ2-7|TRBV27
CASSSLGGLVGEQYF
>16|TRBJ2-7|TRBV6-2/TRBV6-3
CASSQDRGDYSYEQYF
>15|TRBJ2-1|TRBV5-1
CASRTSGLADNEQFF
>16|TRBJ2-7|TRBV27
CASSLSGFDRAYEQYF
>15|TRBJ1-2|TRBV3-1/TRBV3-2
CASTSGTGPSYGYTF
>12|TRBJ1-2|TRBV7-2
CASSFFDYGYTF
>11|TRBJ1-2|TRBV20-1
CSAAGARGYTF
>13|TRBJ2-5|TRBV27
CASRLAGQETQYF
>11|TRBJ2-1|TRBV12-3/TRBV12-4
CASSRTSKQFF
>13|TRBJ2-7|TRBV7-2
CASSSGQLGEQYF
>18|TRBJ2-2|TRBV2
CASSERAGGREGTGELFF
>14|TRBJ1-1|TRBV19
CASSITGGNTEAFF
>16|TRBJ2-1|TRBV19
CASSIASGGVINEQFF
>17|TRBJ2-7|TRBV6-2/TRBV6-3
CASSYSAGSGVSYEQYF
>13|TRBJ1-2|TRBV12-3/TRBV12-4
CASSLGARYGYTF
>11|TRBJ1-1|TRBV29-1
CSLYLNTEAFF
>16|TRBJ1-4|TRBV7-6
CASSFIPGQGPEKLFF
>17|TRBJ2-7|TRBV15
CATSDTGTGGPSYEQYF
>15|TRBJ1-4|TRBV2
CASIAGTATNEKLFF
>13|TRBJ1-2|TRBV5-8
CASSRDRDFGYTF